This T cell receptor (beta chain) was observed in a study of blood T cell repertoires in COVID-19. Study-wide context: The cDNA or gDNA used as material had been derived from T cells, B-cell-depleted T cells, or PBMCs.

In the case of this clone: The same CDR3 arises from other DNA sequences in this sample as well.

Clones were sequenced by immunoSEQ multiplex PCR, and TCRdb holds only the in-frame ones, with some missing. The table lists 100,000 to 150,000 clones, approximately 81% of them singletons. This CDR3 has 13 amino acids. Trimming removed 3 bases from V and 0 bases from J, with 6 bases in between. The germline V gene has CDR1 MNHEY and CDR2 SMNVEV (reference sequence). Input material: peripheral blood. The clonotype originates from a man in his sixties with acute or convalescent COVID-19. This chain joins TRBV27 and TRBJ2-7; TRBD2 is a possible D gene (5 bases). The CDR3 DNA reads TGTGCCAGCAGTTTGAGCGGCTCCTACGAGCAGTACTTC. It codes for CASSLSGSYEQYF.